The sequence of this T cell receptor beta chain was determined in a study of T-cell memory formation after mild COVID-19. The sample holds many counts of this clonotype. The CDR3 runs 12 residues. V lost 3 bases and J 6 bases, leaving 8 bases between the germline ends. CDR1 SEHNR and CDR2 FQNEAQ come from the germline V gene (reference sequence). TCRdb used MiXCR to reprocess the 5' RACE reads, holding one entry per CDR3 protein. The table has 45,000 to 65,000 distinct CDR3 sequences, 8% to 9.5% seen once; the top ten hold around 1.2%. This TCR was sampled from a man aged 18 to 35 who had mild COVID-19 (a few samples of this study predate the infection). Cell type and time point are not known. This chain joins TRBV7-9 and TRBJ1-1; no firm D call. The sequenced sample was PBMCs or a T cell subset sorted from them (not recorded which). CDR3 residues: CASSFIGPEAFF. CDR3 nucleotide sequence: TGTGCCAGCAGCTTCATCGGGCCTGAAGCTTTCTTT.